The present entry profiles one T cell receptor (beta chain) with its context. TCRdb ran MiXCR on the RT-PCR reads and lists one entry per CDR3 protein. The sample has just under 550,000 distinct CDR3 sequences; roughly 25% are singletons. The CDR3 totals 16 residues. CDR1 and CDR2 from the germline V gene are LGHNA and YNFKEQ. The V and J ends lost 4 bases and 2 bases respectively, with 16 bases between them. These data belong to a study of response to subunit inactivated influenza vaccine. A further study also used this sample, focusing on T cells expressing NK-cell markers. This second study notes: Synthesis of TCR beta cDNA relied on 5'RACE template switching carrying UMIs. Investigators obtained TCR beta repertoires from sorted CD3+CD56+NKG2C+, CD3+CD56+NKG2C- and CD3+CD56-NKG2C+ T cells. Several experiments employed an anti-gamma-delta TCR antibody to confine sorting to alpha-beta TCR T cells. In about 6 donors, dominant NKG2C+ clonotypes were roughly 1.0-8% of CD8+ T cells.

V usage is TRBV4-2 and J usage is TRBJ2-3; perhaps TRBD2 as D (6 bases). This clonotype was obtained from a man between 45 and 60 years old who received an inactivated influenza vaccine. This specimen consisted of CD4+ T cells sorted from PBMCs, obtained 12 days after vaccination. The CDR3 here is CASSPSDSGYTDTQYF. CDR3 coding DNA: TGTGCCAGCAGCCCCAGCGATAGCGGCTACACAGATACGCAGTATTTT.